What follows is one T cell receptor (beta chain) and its context. One junction end does not reproduce the germline sequence, and a read error may be involved. Patients with stable or active relapsing-remitting disease, all of them treatment-naive, made up the multiple sclerosis controls. TEMRA cells were enriched by FACS, and CD4+ and CD8+ T cells were negatively isolated. The sample comes from a study of CD8 T cells in Susac syndrome. An input of 0.5 to 1 ug of RNA was subjected to reverse transcription using random hexamers. immunoSEQ multiplex PCR amplified TCR beta CDR3 across 54 Vbeta, 13 Jbeta. TCRdb re-derived calls from the immunoSEQ multiplex PCR reads in MiXCR, one entry per CDR3 protein. The data hold 110,000 or so distinct CDR3 sequences, with about 92% observed a single time. This receptor was identified in a human donor with multiple sclerosis. Source material: CD4+ T cells from PBMCs.

The CDR3 protein is CASSSRLLKTEAFF. The DNA of the CDR3 is TGTGCCAGCAGCTCAAGACTCTTGAAGACTGAAGCTTTCTTT. The chain employs TRBV7-8 and TRBJ1-1, with D hard to call. The CDR3 loop spans 14 amino acids. Germline CDR1 reads SGHVS; CDR2 reads FQNEAQ.